These 21 T cell receptor beta chains share one sample of origin, sequenced in a study of blood T cell repertoires in COVID-19. Assay used: immunoSEQ multiplex PCR; TCRdb lists only in-frame clones, some missing. The sample includes around 120,000 clones, around four fifths seen only once; the top ten take 5.9%. Sequenced material: peripheral blood. The receptors stem from a man older than 75 with active or convalescent COVID-19.

This clone was seen only a few times. The chain has TRBV10-3 and TRBJ2-2, with a weak D call TRBD2 (6 bases). V was shortened by 5 bases and J by 3 bases, with 13 bases between the two germline ends. The CDR3 extends over 15 amino acids. Germline CDR1 and CDR2: ENHRY and SYGVKD. The CDR3 loop is CAISSPPGDTGELFF. The CDR3, as DNA: TGTGCCATCAGTTCCCCTCCGGGGGACACCGGGGAGCTGTTTTTT.

The rearrangement uses TRBV29-1 and TRBJ1-1; D gene unclear. Germline CDR1 is SQVTM and CDR2 is ANQGSEA. V was pared by 7 bases and J by 0 bases, with 6 bases between. The length of the CDR3 is 11 residues. The CDR3, as DNA: TGCAGCGCCGCTATGAACACTGAAGCTTTCTTT. This gives the protein CSAAMNTEAFF. Together with reference TRBV29-1 and TRBJ1-1, the CDR3 gives the full variable domain: SAVISQKPSRDICQRGTSLTIQCQVDSQVTMMFWYRQQPGQSLTLIATANQGSEATYESGFVIDKFPISRPNLTFSTLTVSNMSPEDSSIYLCSAAMNTEAFFGQGTRLTVV.

The chain joins TRBV2 to TRBJ1-1; D unclear. Trimming cost V 7 bases and J 3 bases, with 9 bases left between them. In germline, CDR1 is SNHLY, CDR2 FYNNEI. This CDR3 has 12 amino acids. The CDR3 reads CASKDTDTEAFF. As DNA, the CDR3 is TGTGCCAGCAAAGACACCGACACTGAAGCTTTCTTT.

This chain uses TRBV11-1 with TRBJ2-2; D gene unclear. Trimming cost V 2 bases and J 7 bases, with 14 bases left between them. The germline gives CDR1 SGHAT, CDR2 FQDESV (reference sequence). This CDR3 is built from 15 residues. This CDR3 is CASSLRVSADGELFF. DNA of the CDR3: TGTGCCAGCAGCTTACGAGTCAGCGCTGACGGGGAGCTGTTTTTT.

This clone was recorded only once. V gene TRBV3-1 (or the pseudogene TRBV3-2) combines with J gene TRBJ1-2, with a tentative D call TRBD1 (5 bases). V lost 6 bases and J 3 bases, leaving 14 bases between the germline ends. This CDR3 is 14 amino acids long. CDR1 and CDR2 from the germline V gene are LGHDT and YNNKEL (reference sequence). CDR3 nucleotides: TGTGCCAGCAGTCAGCAGGGCGTGGACTATGGCTACACCTTC. This gives the protein CASSQQGVDYGYTF.

The chain recombines TRBV9 with TRBJ2-7; no clear D. This CDR3 spans 14 amino acids. In germline, CDR1 is SGDLS, CDR2 YYNGEE. V was shortened by 0 bases and J by 0 bases, with 7 bases between the two germline ends. Written as DNA, the CDR3 is TGTGCCAGCAGCGTAGACCCGAGCTCCTACGAGCAGTACTTC. Its translation: CASSVDPSSYEQYF. The entire variable domain, with the rest obtained from reference TRBV9 and TRBJ2-7, is as follows: DSGVTQTPKHLITATGQRVTLRCSPRSGDLSVYWYQQSLDQGLQFLIQYYNGEERAKGNILERFSAQQFPDLHSELNLSSLELGDSALYFCASSVDPSSYEQYFGPGTRLTVT.

V and J are TRBV5-3 and TRBJ2-2, with TRBD2 matching over 11 bases. TRBV5-3 is an open reading frame, and its role is uncertain. CDR3 length: 17 residues. The V segment lost 4 bases and the J segment 1 base; nucleotides outside the gene matches: 6. CDR3 nucleotide sequence: TGTGCCAGAAGCCTTACTAGCGGGGGAAAGAACACCGGGGAGCTGTTTTTT. Amino acids: CARSLTSGGKNTGELFF.

The chain recombines TRBV7-6 with TRBJ2-6; TRBD1 matches 12 bases. V lost 4 bases to trimming and J lost 3 bases; unmatched junction nucleotides: 7. Germline lookup yields CDR1 SGHVS and CDR2 FNYEAQ. The CDR3 covers 18 residues. The CDR3 loop reads CASSSQGQGAYGANVLTF. DNA of the CDR3: TGTGCCAGCAGCTCCCAGGGACAGGGGGCTTATGGGGCCAACGTCCTGACTTTC.

J is TRBJ2-2 and V is TRBV7-8; D remains unclear. Trimming took 3 bases from V and 5 from J, leaving 4 bases between them. Germline CDR1 is SGHVS and CDR2 is FQNEAQ. The CDR3 totals 12 residues. The CDR3 nucleotides are TGTGCCAGCAGCTTCAGGACCGGGGAGCTGTTTTTT. Amino acid sequence: CASSFRTGELFF.

V usage is TRBV6-5 and J usage is TRBJ2-1, with 10 bases identical to TRBD1. The V gene end was trimmed by 7 bases and the J gene end by 4 bases; junction bases not matched to a gene: 7. From germline, CDR1 is MNHEY and CDR2 SVGAGI. The CDR3 loop spans 15 amino acids. CDR3 bases: TGTGCCAGCACCGCAGGGACAGGGGCTTACAATGAGCAGTTCTTC. This sequence encodes CASTAGTGAYNEQFF.

This clone was recorded once. This chain links TRBV6-5 with TRBJ1-3; unclear D gene. Germline CDR1 MNHEY, CDR2 SVGAGI. The CDR3 is 15 amino acids. The V end was cut by 0 bases, the J end by 0 bases, with 6 bases between. CDR3 sequence reads: CASSYSGSSGNTIYF. The CDR3, as DNA: TGTGCCAGCAGTTACTCGGGGAGCTCTGGAAACACCATATATTTT.

V and J are TRBV12-3 or TRBV12-4 and TRBJ2-7; D remains unclear. This CDR3 is built from 12 residues. The V end lost 3 bases, the J end lost 3 bases, and 6 bases lay between the germline ends. The CDR3 DNA is TGTGCCAGCAGTTTTGTATTCTACGAGCAGTACTTC. Protein: CASSFVFYEQYF.

V gene TRBV3-1 (or the pseudogene TRBV3-2) combines with J gene TRBJ2-3, with D maybe TRBD2 (5 bases). The CDR3 length is 16 residues. V was trimmed by 0 bases and J by 0 bases, leaving 10 bases between them. Germline values: CDR1 LGHDT, CDR2 YNNKEL (reference sequence). This CDR3 is CASSQDRGLSTDTQYF. In DNA, the CDR3 is TGTGCCAGCAGCCAAGATAGAGGACTCAGCACAGATACGCAGTATTTT.

The V and J genes are TRBV27 and TRBJ2-5; D possibly corresponds to TRBD2 (6 bases). The CDR3 length is 14 residues. CDR1 is MNHEY, CDR2 SMNVEV, per germline (reference sequence). V was pared by 6 bases and J by 5 bases, with 16 bases between. In DNA, the CDR3 is TGTGCCAGCAGGGGCGGCGGGGCAGCGGAGACCCAGTACTTC. Encoded protein: CASRGGGAAETQYF.

V usage is TRBV28 and J usage is TRBJ2-3; D might be TRBD1 (6 bases). This CDR3 has 13 amino acids. Germline lookup yields CDR1 MDHEN and CDR2 SYDVKM. V lost 5 bases and J 7 bases, leaving 13 bases between the germline ends. CDR3 residues: CASSIHRANTQYF. CDR3 DNA: TGTGCCAGCAGTATCCACAGGGCAAATACGCAGTATTTT.

The chain recombines TRBV2 with TRBJ1-2; D remains unclear. Germline V lookup: CDR1 SNHLY, CDR2 FYNNEI. V lost 6 bases to trimming and J lost 6 bases, with 11 bases between them. The CDR3 spans 12 residues. In DNA form, the CDR3 reads TGTGCCAGCAGCTCTACCGGGAATGGCTACACCTTC. Its translation is CASSSTGNGYTF.

The chain is built from TRBV6-5 and TRBJ1-2, with D possibly being TRBD1 (6 bases). Germline CDR1 MNHEY, CDR2 SVGAGI. This CDR3 is 13 amino acids long. Trimming pared 6 bases from V and 5 bases from J, leaving 13 bases between. CDR3 in DNA: TGTGCCAGCAGGCCGGGACACTCATATGGCTACACCTTC. It is translated as CASRPGHSYGYTF.

The chain joins TRBV6-5 to TRBJ1-1; D perhaps matches TRBD1 (6 bases). Germline V gene sequence: CDR1 MNHEY, CDR2 SVGAGI. Trimming cost V 5 bases and J 4 bases, with 14 bases left between them. This CDR3 spans 14 amino acids. The CDR3 region is CASSTLDSSTEAFF. The CDR3 nucleotides read TGTGCCAGCAGTACCTTGGACAGTTCCACTGAAGCTTTCTTT.

The V and J genes are TRBV7-2 and TRBJ2-5; 8 nucleotides agree with TRBD2. The CDR3 extends over 17 amino acids. CDR1 and CDR2 (germline): SGHTA, FQGNSA. Trimming cost V 2 bases and J 2 bases; bases outside gene matches: 10. CDR3 amino acids: CASSLSSVGGGQETQYF. The CDR3 DNA follows: TGTGCCAGCAGCTTAAGTAGCGTTGGCGGGGGGCAAGAGACCCAGTACTTC.

The J gene is TRBJ2-7, the V gene TRBV6-6, with TRBD1 matching over 10 bases. CDR3 size: 16 residues. Germline V gives CDR1 MNHNY, CDR2 SVGAGI (reference sequence). V was clipped by 2 bases and J by 4 bases; unmatched bases: 8. CDR3 sequence reads: CASSYRAPGQGYEQYF. The CDR3 bases are TGTGCCAGCAGTTACCGAGCGCCGGGACAGGGGTACGAGCAGTACTTC.

This clone was detected a few times. This chain joins TRBV5-1 and TRBJ1-2, with TRBD1 matching over 7 bases. Trimming at V came to 3 bases and at J to 4 bases, leaving 3 bases not matched to a gene. CDR1 SGHRS and CDR2 YFSETQ come from the germline V gene. The CDR3 length is 13 residues. Written as DNA, the CDR3 is TGCGCCAGCAGCTCAGGGGACAGCTATGGCTACACCTTC. Translation gives CASSSGDSYGYTF. Supplemented by reference TRBV5-1 and TRBJ1-2, the full variable domain reads KAGVTQTPRYLIKTRGQQVTLSCSPISGHRSVSWYQQTPGQGLQFLFEYFSETQRNKGNFPGRFSGRQFSNSRSEMNVSTLELGDSALYLCASSSGDSYGYTFGSGTRLTVV.